This TCR beta chain was observed in a study of T cell responses to AZD1222 COVID-19 vaccine. General study results and limits: At 160-218 and 743-854, vaccine-associated CD4 TCRs were dominant, and they spanned spike.

Some clones are missing from TCRdb's copy, which holds only in-frame ones; the method was immunoSEQ multiplex PCR. This sample has some 74,000 clones, with nearly 90% found just once. The CDR3 is 15 amino acids. Germline-derived CDR1 and CDR2 are SEHNR and FQNEAQ (reference sequence). The V end lost 5 bases, the J end lost 4 bases, and 17 bases lay between the germline ends. For this clone: What it binds is not known.

This chain connects TRBV7-9 to TRBJ1-1; D remains ambiguous. This clonotype was sampled from an adult who received the AZD1222 COVID-19 vaccine. This sample comprised peripheral blood, obtained 28 days after the second AZD1222 dose. CDR3 sequence reads: CASSGPPLSGTEAFF. For the CDR3, the DNA is TGTGCCAGCAGCGGACCCCCACTCTCGGGCACTGAAGCTTTCTTT.